The 30 T cell receptor beta chains reported below all come from one sample, sequenced in a study of control samples from healthy donors and cancer patients. Generated by immunoSEQ multiplex PCR, the TCRdb table keeps only in-frame clones and is missing some. The table lists about 34,000 clones, approximately 86% of them singletons. Sequenced: PBMCs. The receptors derive from a woman in her 40s with lung cancer.

This clone was seen a few times. The chain carries TRBV6-6 and TRBJ2-1; D is uncertain. Trimming pared 5 bases from V and 4 bases from J, leaving 6 bases between. Per the germline V gene, CDR1 is MNHNY and CDR2 is SVGAGI (reference sequence). This CDR3 is built from 12 residues. CDR3 residues: CASSLPYNEQFF. Written as DNA, the CDR3 is TGTGCCAGCAGTCTACCTTACAATGAGCAGTTCTTC.

The CDR3 DNA follows: TGCAGTGCTAGTGGGACGGAAGACTATGGCTACACCTTC. Translated, it gives CSASGTEDYGYTF. This chain connects TRBV20-1 to TRBJ1-2; a possible D gene is TRBD1 (5 bases). V dropped 3 bases and J dropped 3 bases, with 11 bases sitting between them. CDR1 and CDR2 (germline): DFQATT, SNEGSKA (reference sequence). This CDR3 comprises 13 residues.

With regard to this clone: The same CDR3 can be traced to other DNA sequences in this sample. The V call is TRBV3-1 (or the pseudogene TRBV3-2), the J call TRBJ2-1; 12 positions agree with TRBD1. Germline CDR1 and CDR2: LGHDT and YNNKEL (reference sequence). Trimming cost V 2 bases and J 7 bases; bases outside gene matches: 6. The CDR3 covers 16 residues. The CDR3 protein is CASSQRPGQGANEQFF. The CDR3 bases are TGTGCCAGCAGCCAAAGACCGGGACAGGGGGCTAATGAGCAGTTCTTC.

The chain is built from TRBV29-1 and TRBJ1-1; no firm D call. Looked up from germline, CDR1 is SQVTM and CDR2 is ANQGSEA. Trimming took 5 bases from V and 8 from J, leaving 9 bases between them. CDR3 length equals 10 residues. The CDR3 loop reads CSVMTLEAFF. DNA for the CDR3: TGCAGCGTTATGACCCTAGAAGCTTTCTTT.

The V and J genes are TRBV18 and TRBJ2-5, with D hard to call. Trimming stripped 2 bases from V and 2 bases from J, with 6 bases between. CDR3 length equals 13 residues. Germline loops: CDR1 KGHSH, CDR2 LQKENI. CDR3 sequence: CASSPGVQETQYF. CDR3 nucleotide sequence: TGTGCCAGCTCACCAGGCGTTCAAGAGACCCAGTACTTC.

The J gene is TRBJ1-6, the V gene TRBV3-1 (or the pseudogene TRBV3-2); 7 positions match TRBD1. The V gene's germline CDR1 is LGHDT and CDR2 YNNKEL (reference sequence). V dropped 4 bases and J dropped 10; count of bases not matched to a gene: 10. This CDR3 is 15 amino acids long. CDR3 in amino acids: CASSPLTGPLSPLHF. In nucleotides, the CDR3 is TGTGCCAGCAGCCCGTTGACAGGGCCCCTATCACCCCTCCACTTT.

The V and J genes are TRBV13 and TRBJ1-6; possible D gene TRBD1, 6 bases. Germline V CDR1 and CDR2: PRHDT, FYEKMQ (reference sequence). The CDR3 covers 17 residues. Deletions cut 10 bases from V and 7 bases from J, with 26 bases between. The CDR3: CANSWPRGSDLNSPLHF. The DNA for the CDR3 is TGTGCCAACAGTTGGCCTAGGGGGAGCGATCTGAATTCACCCCTCCACTTT.

This clone appeared a few times. This rearrangement joins TRBV2 to TRBJ2-1, with D tentatively TRBD2 (6 bases). CDR1 SNHLY and CDR2 FYNNEI come from the germline V gene. The V and J ends lost 9 bases and 0 bases respectively, with 18 bases between them. The CDR3 consists of 16 residues. This CDR3 is CARRPPGGISYNEQFF. The CDR3 bases are TGTGCCAGACGCCCTCCAGGAGGGATCTCCTACAATGAGCAGTTCTTC.

The count of this clone is one. This chain joins TRBV12-3 or TRBV12-4 and TRBJ2-1; a possible D gene is TRBD1 (5 bases). The CDR3 totals 11 residues. V lost 8 bases, J lost 6 bases, and 8 bases lay in between. As DNA, the CDR3 is TGTGCCAGCGGGGCCCTCAATGAGCAGTTCTTC. Translating it yields CASGALNEQFF.

The V and J genes are TRBV3-1 (or the pseudogene TRBV3-2) and TRBJ2-3, with TRBD2 as a possible D gene (5 bases). Germline loops: CDR1 LGHDT, CDR2 YNNKEL (reference sequence). V was shortened by 4 bases and J by 4 bases, with 12 bases between the two germline ends. The length of the CDR3 is 14 residues. CDR3 bases: TGTGCCAGCAGCCCCTGGAGGCAGGCAGATACGCAGTATTTT. Translated: CASSPWRQADTQYF.

J is TRBJ2-5 and V is TRBV2; D is undetermined. The germline V gene has CDR1 SNHLY and CDR2 FYNNEI. This CDR3 is 14 amino acids long. The V end was cut by 7 bases, the J end by 5 bases, with 17 bases between. The CDR3 spells CASIADPRVETQYF. The CDR3, as DNA: TGTGCCAGCATCGCGGACCCTCGGGTCGAGACCCAGTACTTC. The variable domain in full, with the rest retrieved from reference TRBV2 and TRBJ2-5, is EPEVTQTPSHQVTQMGQEVILRCVPISNHLYFYWYRQILGQKVEFLVSFYNNEISEKSEIFDDQFSVERPDGSNFTLKIRSTKLEDSAMYFCASIADPRVETQYFGPGTRLLVL.

Details on this clone: Sequence at one end of the junction differs from germline and may be a read error. The V and J genes are TRBV4-1 and TRBJ1-5, with 8 bases identical to TRBD1. Germline V lookup: CDR1 MGHRA, CDR2 YSYEKL. The CDR3 totals 20 residues. The CDR3 is CAGSQLLSAGTGYSNQPQHF. The CDR3 DNA reads as TGCGCCGGCAGCCAACTCCTATCCGCCGGGACAGGATATAGCAATCAGCCCCAGCATTTT.

The CDR3 here is CASSFGRSYEQYF. In nucleotides, the CDR3 is TGTGCCAGCAGCTTTGGTAGGTCCTACGAGCAGTACTTC. The chain has TRBV7-6 and TRBJ2-7; D is ambiguous. Germline CDR1 is SGHVS and CDR2 is FNYEAQ. The CDR3 length is 13 residues. Trimming took off 3 bases at V and 1 base at J, with 7 bases between the two ends. The variable domain in full, completed from reference TRBV7-6 and TRBJ2-7, reads GAGVSQSPRYKVTKRGQDVALRCDPISGHVSLYWYRQALGQGPEFLTYFNYEAQQDKSGLPNDRFSAERPEGSISTLTIQRTEQRDSAMYRCASSFGRSYEQYFGPGTRLTVT.

The chain uses TRBV13 and TRBJ2-2, with unresolved D. Trimming took 5 bases from V and 5 from J, leaving 15 bases between them. CDR1 and CDR2 (germline): PRHDT, FYEKMQ (reference sequence). This CDR3 spans 15 amino acids. CDR3 nucleotides: TGTGCCAGCAGCCCCCCGCGTAGCAGGACCGGGGAGCTGTTTTTT. Protein sequence: CASSPPRSRTGELFF.

The rearrangement joins TRBV7-2 to TRBJ1-6; D remains unclear. Germline assignment: CDR1 SGHTA and CDR2 FQGNSA. V shed 0 bases and J shed 6 bases, with 6 bases lying between them. This CDR3 has 14 amino acids. CDR3 sequence: CASSLAGGNSPLHF. Here the CDR3 DNA reads TGTGCCAGCAGCTTAGCGGGTGGTAATTCACCCCTCCACTTT.

The chain has TRBV28 and TRBJ2-1; 7 positions agree with TRBD1. Germline CDR1 MDHEN, CDR2 SYDVKM. The CDR3 contains 12 residues. Trimming at V came to 5 bases and at J to 6 bases, leaving 1 base not matched to a gene. CDR3 residues: CASSNRGNEQFF. The CDR3 bases are TGTGCCAGCAGTAACAGGGGCAATGAGCAGTTCTTC.

The V and J genes are TRBV2 and TRBJ1-2, with TRBD1 as a possible D gene (5 bases). Germline CDR1 reads SNHLY; CDR2 reads FYNNEI. V was trimmed by 7 bases and J by 4 bases, leaving 7 bases between them. This CDR3 has 11 amino acids. DNA for the CDR3: TGTGCCAGCATAACAGGCTATGGCTACACCTTC. Protein sequence: CASITGYGYTF.

V gene TRBV18 combines with J gene TRBJ2-7; D is perhaps TRBD1 (6 bases). CDR1 is KGHSH and CDR2 is LQKENI in the germline V gene. This CDR3 has 13 residues. Trimming took off 2 bases at V and 3 bases at J, with 8 bases between the two ends. CDR3 residues: CASSPGGGYEQYF. In DNA form, the CDR3 reads TGTGCCAGCTCACCAGGGGGCGGCTACGAGCAGTACTTC.

V gene TRBV7-6 combines with J gene TRBJ2-5; D not resolved. The CDR3 runs 11 residues. From germline, CDR1 is SGHVS and CDR2 FNYEAQ. Deletions cut 4 bases from V and 2 bases from J, with 2 bases between. CDR3 DNA sequence: TGTGCCAGCAGCTCACAAGAGACCCAGTACTTC. Encoded protein: CASSSQETQYF.

The chain combines TRBV7-3 with TRBJ1-1; a possible D gene is TRBD1 (5 bases). The CDR3 contains 12 residues. Trimming left V 3 bases short and J 9 bases short, with 11 bases between. Germline values: CDR1 SGHTA, CDR2 FQGTGA. In nucleotides, the CDR3 is TGTGCCAGCAGCTTTACAGGAGGGAAAGCTTTCTTT. Translating gives CASSFTGGKAFF.

The V gene is TRBV6-2 or TRBV6-3, the J gene TRBJ1-5; tentative D call: TRBD1 (5 bases). Per the germline V gene, CDR1 is MNHEY and CDR2 is SVGEGT. The CDR3 has 17 residues. V lost 5 bases and J lost 3, with 20 bases in between. The CDR3 loop is CASSPITGLSSNQPQHF. In DNA, the CDR3 is TGTGCCAGCAGTCCGATTACAGGACTCTCCTCCAATCAGCCCCAGCATTTT.

CDR3 bases: TGTGCCAGCAGCCAAAGGGGGGGCACAGATACGCAGTATTTT. This gives the protein CASSQRGGTDTQYF. The chain links TRBV3-1 (or the pseudogene TRBV3-2) to TRBJ2-3; D is perhaps TRBD1 or TRBD2 (6 bases each). The V end lost 2 bases, the J end lost 1 base, and 7 bases lay between the germline ends. Germline CDR1 and CDR2: LGHDT and YNNKEL (reference sequence). The CDR3 is 14 residues long.

V usage is TRBV3-1 (or the pseudogene TRBV3-2) and J usage is TRBJ2-2, with TRBD2 matching over 7 bases. The CDR3 extends over 17 amino acids. Trimming took 0 bases from V and 4 from J; bases not matched to a gene: 8. Germline CDR1 reads LGHDT; CDR2 reads YNNKEL (reference sequence). The DNA of the CDR3 is TGTGCCAGCAGCCAAGATTCTTCCCAGCGGGGCACCGGGGAGCTGTTTTTT. It is translated as CASSQDSSQRGTGELFF.

This clone was seen only a few times. V is TRBV4-2 and J is TRBJ2-5; the D gene is possibly TRBD2 (7 bases). Between the trimmed V and J ends, which lost 0 bases and 5 bases, there was a span of 16 bases. CDR1 is LGHNA, CDR2 YNFKEQ, per germline. There are 16 residues in the CDR3. This CDR3 is CASSQDGGGGPETQYF. CDR3 in DNA: TGTGCCAGCAGCCAAGATGGAGGGGGGGGGCCTGAGACCCAGTACTTC.

J is TRBJ1-1 and V is TRBV6-6, with unresolved D. CDR3 size: 13 residues. The germline V and J ends were trimmed by 0 bases and 5 bases, with 7 bases remaining between them. The germline gives CDR1 MNHNY, CDR2 SVGAGI (reference sequence). The CDR3 region has the DNA TGTGCCAGCAGTTACTCATATGATACTGAAGCTTTCTTT. It yields the protein CASSYSYDTEAFF.

This clone was counted a single time. The J gene is TRBJ1-1, the V gene TRBV12-2; TRBD1 is taken as the D call from the table, unchecked against the DNA. TRBV12-2 represents a pseudogene. The CDR3 sequence is 14 residues long. The DNA for the CDR3 is TGTGCAAGTCGGTCAAGACAGGGTCAGGCTGAAGCTTTCTTT. As protein: CASRSRQGQAEAFF.

The V and J genes are TRBV9 and TRBJ1-2; tentatively, D is TRBD1 (5 bases). V was cut by 4 bases and J by 8 bases, with 15 bases left in between. This CDR3 has 13 amino acids. The germline V gene encodes CDR1 SGDLS and CDR2 YYNGEE. The CDR3 nucleotides read TGTGCCAGCAGCCTTCCAGGGTTGGGGGGCTACACCTTC. Translating gives CASSLPGLGGYTF.

CDR3 in amino acids: CASSQDLETNEKLFF. CDR3 nucleotides: TGCGCCAGCAGCCAAGATTTGGAAACTAATGAAAAACTGTTTTTT. The V gene is TRBV4-3, the J gene TRBJ1-4; D gene uncertain. The CDR3 consists of 15 residues. The V gene's germline CDR1 is LGHNA and CDR2 YSLEER. The V end lost 0 bases, the J end lost 1 base, and 6 bases lay between the germline ends.

The chain recombines TRBV18 with TRBJ2-3; D gene uncertain. The V and J ends lost 2 bases and 4 bases respectively, with 7 bases between them. CDR1 and CDR2 (germline): KGHSH, LQKENI. This CDR3 has 13 amino acids. The CDR3 nucleotides are TGTGCCAGCTCACCAAACATGGCAGATACGCAGTATTTT. This encodes CASSPNMADTQYF.

This clone was seen a handful of times. The chain has TRBV6-6 and TRBJ1-2; TRBD1 agrees at 7 bases. The trim removed 3 bases at V and 2 bases at J, leaving 3 bases unmatched. This CDR3 region has 14 residues. Per the germline V gene, CDR1 is MNHNY and CDR2 is SVGAGI (reference sequence). The CDR3 DNA reads TGTGCCAGCAGTTATGAGACAGGGAACTATGGCTACACCTTC. The encoded protein is CASSYETGNYGYTF.